Presented here are 10 T cell receptor beta chains from one specimen sequenced in a study of T-cell reconstitution after alpha-beta-depleted transplantation in children. A TCRbeta library incorporating unique molecular identifiers was prepared. TCRdb re-analysed the PCR reads in MiXCR, keeping a single row per CDR3 protein. Of hundreds of thousands of distinct CDR3 sequences in the sample, around 15% were seen once. This specimen consisted of PBMCs, mostly from graft donor cells, obtained 360 days after TCRalphabeta/CD19-depleted stem cell transplant. The receptors originated from a boy under three years old who had a stem cell transplant for Wiskott-Aldrich syndrome, so the T cells may come from the graft donor.

V and J are TRBV30 and TRBJ2-2; D gene uncertain. CDR1 is GTSNPN and CDR2 is SVGIG in the germline V gene (reference sequence). The V gene lost 5 bases and the J gene lost 5 bases, with 18 bases spanning the gap. The CDR3 runs 15 residues. The CDR3 loop is CAWQTPGAPTGELFF. Written as DNA, the CDR3 is TGTGCCTGGCAGACCCCAGGAGCGCCGACCGGGGAGCTGTTTTTT.

This clonotype was detected many times. The rearrangement joins TRBV12-3 or TRBV12-4 to TRBJ2-7, with 11 bases that match TRBD2. The CDR3 has 14 amino acids. J lost 7 bases, V lost 7 bases, and 9 bases had no gene match. DNA of the CDR3: TGTGCCAGCATGGTTTGGCTAGCGGGAGGAGAGCAGTACTTC. Encoded protein: CASMVWLAGGEQYF.

This clonotype was seen ten or more times. V and J are TRBV7-7 and TRBJ2-1; the D is unclear. V was trimmed by 1 base and J by 0 bases, leaving 7 bases between them. Germline-derived CDR1 and CDR2 are SSHAT and FNYEAQ (reference sequence). The CDR3 extends over 15 amino acids. CDR3 amino acids: CASSLGQTSYNEQFF. The DNA of the CDR3 is TGTGCCAGCAGCTTAGGGCAGACCTCCTACAATGAGCAGTTCTTC.

There are a few counts of this clonotype. The chain's CDR3 is CATSVGQDFNEQYF. CDR3 bases: TGTGCCACCAGCGTAGGACAGGACTTTAACGAGCAGTACTTC. This chain uses TRBV15 with TRBJ2-7, with 7 bases fitting TRBD1. The CDR3 spans 14 residues. The germline gives CDR1 LNHNV, CDR2 YYDKDF (reference sequence). V shed 5 bases and J 5 bases; nucleotides not matched to a gene: 9.

The CDR3 DNA reads as TGTGCCACCAGTGACCCCGGACGGACCGGCACAGATACGCAGTATTTT. Translating it yields CATSDPGRTGTDTQYF. This rearrangement joins TRBV24-1 to TRBJ2-3, with unresolved D. This CDR3 has 16 amino acids. CDR1 is KGHDR and CDR2 is SFDVKD in the germline V gene. The V gene lost 4 bases and the J gene lost 1 base, with 14 bases spanning the gap.

The rearrangement uses TRBV20-1 and TRBJ2-5; tentatively, D is TRBD1 (5 bases). Germline-derived CDR1 and CDR2 are DFQATT and SNEGSKA (reference sequence). The CDR3 runs 12 residues. V lost 3 bases, J lost 5 bases, and 10 bases lay in between. The CDR3 spells CSARQGPETQYF. The CDR3 region has the DNA TGCAGTGCTAGGCAGGGTCCGGAGACCCAGTACTTC.

The J gene is TRBJ2-2, the V gene TRBV5-1; TRBD2 aligns across 9 bases. The V gene's germline CDR1 is SGHRS and CDR2 YFSETQ. There are 17 residues in the CDR3. J was trimmed by 2 bases and V by 2 bases; bases with no gene match: 7. CDR3 in amino acids: CASSFWGLALNTGELFF. Written as DNA, the CDR3 is TGCGCCAGCAGCTTTTGGGGACTAGCACTTAACACCGGGGAGCTGTTTTTT.

V usage is TRBV4-2 and J usage is TRBJ2-2; the match to TRBD2 covers 8 bases. The length of the CDR3 is 19 residues. CDR1 and CDR2 (germline): LGHNA, YNFKEQ. The junction had 9 bases not matched to a gene; V was cut back by 0 bases and J by 0 bases. CDR3 DNA sequence: TGTGCCAGCAGCCAAGATCCCCGGGCGGGGGGCCCGAACACCGGGGAGCTGTTTTTT. The encoded protein is CASSQDPRAGGPNTGELFF.

The chain links TRBV28 to TRBJ2-7; 7 bases line up with TRBD1. Germline trimming cut 5 bases from V and 4 bases from J; bases unmatched to any gene: 11. Germline V lookup: CDR1 MDHEN, CDR2 SYDVKM. This CDR3 contains 15 residues. The CDR3 nucleotides read TGTGCCAGCAGTCTCGGACAGGCCGGCTGGTACGAGCAGTACTTC. It is translated as CASSLGQAGWYEQYF. Full variable domain (rest looked up from reference TRBV28 and TRBJ2-7): DVKVTQSSRYLVKRTGEKVFLECVQDMDHENMFWYRQDPGLGLRLIYFSYDVKMKEKGDIPEGYSVSREKKERFSLILESASTNQTSMYLCASSLGQAGWYEQYFGPGTRLTVT.

V is TRBV6-5 and J is TRBJ2-5; D gene ambiguous. The germline V and J ends were trimmed by 2 bases and 5 bases, with 9 bases remaining between them. Germline CDR1 is MNHEY and CDR2 is SVGAGI. CDR3 length: 13 residues. As DNA, the CDR3 is TGTGCCAGCAGTTACCTAGAGGTGGAGACCCAGTACTTC. It translates to CASSYLEVETQYF.